Listed here is a single TCR beta chain. This sample is part of a study of Graves' ophthalmopathy and Graves' hyperthyroidism. CDR3 size: 12 residues. The V gene lost 2 bases and the J gene lost 6 bases, with 5 bases spanning the gap. Amplifying from RNA transcripts, the study obtained TCR beta CDR3 regions. The first-round RT-PCR employed HTBI primers together with the Qiagen OneStep RT-PCR kit. A multiplex PCR was then performed as the second round. TCRdb ran MiXCR on the multiplex PCR reads and lists one entry per CDR3 protein. The sample consists of about 160,000 distinct CDR3 sequences, about two fifths of them appearing once.

This clonotype was obtained from a man aged 25 to 40 with Graves' ophthalmopathy. The chain has TRBV12-3 or TRBV12-4 and TRBJ1-5; D uncertain. Sequenced: peripheral blood. CDR3 protein: CASSLLGQPQHF. The CDR3, as DNA: TGTGCCAGCAGTTTATTGGGTCAGCCCCAGCATTTT.